The source of this TCR beta chain is a study of radiation and T cells in renal cell carcinoma (dated by TCRdb to the early 2020s). Broadly, across the study: The samples were drawn from a clinical trial, where primary renal cell carcinomas were treated with 15 Gy of stereotactic body radiation therapy and then removed by nephrectomy 4 weeks afterward. A total of 50 or so samples underwent TCR beta sequencing, made up of roughly 26 tumors and about 27 peripheral blood samples. A total of 4,016,671 unique CDR3 nucleotide sequences, encoding some 2,700,000 unique CDR3 amino acid sequences, were found across all 50 or so samples.

Here is what the overall study found, with its caveats: Changes in the blood repertoire were not tracked past 4 weeks after treatment. Because pretreatment tumor biopsies were not available, the study could not determine whether clonotypes were already present within the tumor at baseline. In blood, the top tumor clonotypes increased from baseline to 2 weeks after radiation and then shrank by 4 weeks, which suggests a temporary expansion of tumor-resident clones. Effects of radiation dose or scheduling on the TCR repertoire could not be addressed with the single-armed trial design.

The CDR3 holds 15 amino acids from the cysteine to the phenylalanine. CDR3 DNA is the only sequence kept; it has 45 bases, read in frame from the first base. Germline trimming: 2 bases from V, 8 bases from J; junction bases outside gene matches: 8. Sequences SEHNR (CDR1) and FQNEAQ (CDR2) are obtained from the germline V gene (reference sequence). Only one count was recorded for this clone. Its antigen has not been determined. No per-base quality is available; no much larger clone lies one base away. This specimen's time point label, interpreted: baseline pretreatment blood. The treatment or condition label of this sample denotes: 15 Gy SBRT to primary tumor, nephrectomy 4 weeks later. To follow tumor-enriched clonotypes, serial peripheral blood was collected from radiation-treated patients at baseline and at 2 weeks and 4 weeks after SBRT. Every patient's renal cell carcinoma showed clear cell pathology. The QIAamp DNA Blood Mini Kit (Qiagen) was used to prepare genomic DNA for TCR sequencing. The analyses included just those samples that passed every quality control check.

TCR beta libraries were generated from genomic DNA with the immunoSEQ kit, following the manufacturer's recommendations. To prepare libraries, a first multiplex PCR with proprietary primers was run, followed by a second PCR that added unique barcodes, and a bead cleanup was done after each round. A kit-provided positive control reaction and a negative control reaction were included in every sample batch. The final libraries were assessed on an Agilent 4200 TapeStation D1000 ScreenTape, pooled by volume, and quantified by qPCR. Sequencing ran on an Illumina NextSeq500 with a MidOutput 150-cycle cartridge, using 156 Read1 and 15 Index1 cycles with kit custom primers. The pooled library was loaded at 0.95 to 1 pM, with an approximately 21% PhiX control spiked in. The study's processing was this. The vendor-processed data were analyzed in R, and a clonotype was defined as all T cells that share the same CDR3 nucleotide sequence. For clone abundance analyses, frequencies were normalized to the 10,000 most abundant clones per sample. Before analysis, public T cell clones were removed, and these numbered fewer than six per sample on average. Tumor-enriched clonotypes and baseline blood-enriched clonotypes were defined as those with an abundance difference of at least 32-fold between compartments. A beta-binomial differential abundance model was used to identify clonotypes that were expanded or contracted between blood time points. The Baroni-Urbani and Buser coefficient was used to measure tumor-blood repertoire similarity, and groups were compared with two-tailed Wilcoxon tests in R. Entries here come from immuneACCESS through TCRdb and include only in-frame sequences with V and J called. Some clones fail to appear in such tables; in the studies checked, an unresolved V gene covers under half of the shortfall, and the cause of the remainder is unknown. That table supplies the V and J calls and clone size; D and trimming were determined from the DNA. The sample records about 130,000 clones, about 88% of which are singletons. The ten largest account for 12% of the sample.

The sequence was collected from a woman in her 50s with renal cell carcinoma. The input for sequencing was blood, taken from a patient whose treatment included radiotherapy and nephrectomy. This sequence uses TRBV7-9 and TRBJ1-2, with 10 bases aligning to TRBD1. The sequence in DNA is TGTGCCAGCAGCTTAACGGGACAGGGGTCGGAAGGCTACACCTTC. It encodes CASSLTGQGSEGYTF.